The T cell receptor (beta chain) under discussion was sequenced for a study of CD8 T cells in Susac syndrome. Study results and caveats: Within Susac syndrome CD4+ T cell repertoires, clonal expansion was not evident.

V lost 3 bases and J 7 bases, leaving 15 bases between the germline ends. Germline V gene lookup returns CDR1 LGHDT and CDR2 YNNKEL (reference sequence). The CDR3 spans 14 residues. A quantity of about 0.5 to 1 ug RNA underwent reverse transcription using random hexamers. MiXCR, run by TCRdb on the immunoSEQ multiplex PCR reads, gives a single entry per CDR3 protein. The repertoire includes some 150,000 distinct CDR3 sequences, around 95% of them detected once, and 0.065% to 0.095% sits in the top ten. Sequencing targeted TCR beta in T cells from blood (CD8+ and CD4+). Each Susac syndrome patient had definite or probable disease by recently defined criteria. As to this clonotype: As yet, its antigen is unknown.

This TCR was sampled from a human donor with Susac syndrome. The gene calls are TRBV3-1 and TRBJ2-5; D might be TRBD1 or TRBD2, each matching 5 bases. Sequenced sample: CD4+ T cells from PBMCs. CDR3 in DNA: TGTGCCAGCAGCCACTCCGGGACCCCCCGGACCCAGTACTTC. Protein sequence: CASSHSGTPRTQYF.